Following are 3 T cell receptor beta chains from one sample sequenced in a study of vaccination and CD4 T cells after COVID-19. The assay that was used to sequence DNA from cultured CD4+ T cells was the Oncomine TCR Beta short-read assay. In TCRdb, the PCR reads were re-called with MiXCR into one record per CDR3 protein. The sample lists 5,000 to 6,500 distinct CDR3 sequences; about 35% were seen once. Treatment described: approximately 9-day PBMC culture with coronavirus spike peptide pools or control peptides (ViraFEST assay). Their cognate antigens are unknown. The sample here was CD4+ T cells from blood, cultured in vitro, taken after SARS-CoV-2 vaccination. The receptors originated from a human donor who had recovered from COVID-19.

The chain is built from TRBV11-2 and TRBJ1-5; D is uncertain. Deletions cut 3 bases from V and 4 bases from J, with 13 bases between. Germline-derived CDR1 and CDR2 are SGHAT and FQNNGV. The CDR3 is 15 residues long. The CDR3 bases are TGTGCCAGCAGCTTCTCGGACGGACTAAATCAGCCCCAGCATTTT. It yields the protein CASSFSDGLNQPQHF.

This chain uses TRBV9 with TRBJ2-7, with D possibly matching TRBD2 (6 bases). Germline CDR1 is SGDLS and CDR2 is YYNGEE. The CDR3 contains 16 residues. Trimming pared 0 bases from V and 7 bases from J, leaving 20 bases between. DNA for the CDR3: TGTGCCAGCAGCGTAGAACCTGGGGTGGGGGGTGGGGAGCAGTACTTC. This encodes CASSVEPGVGGGEQYF.

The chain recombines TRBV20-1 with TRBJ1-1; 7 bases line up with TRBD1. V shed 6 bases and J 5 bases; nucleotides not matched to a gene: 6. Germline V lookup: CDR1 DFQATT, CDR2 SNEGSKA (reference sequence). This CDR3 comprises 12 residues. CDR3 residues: CSALDRVTEAFF. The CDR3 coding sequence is TGCAGTGCCCTAGACAGGGTAACTGAAGCTTTCTTT.